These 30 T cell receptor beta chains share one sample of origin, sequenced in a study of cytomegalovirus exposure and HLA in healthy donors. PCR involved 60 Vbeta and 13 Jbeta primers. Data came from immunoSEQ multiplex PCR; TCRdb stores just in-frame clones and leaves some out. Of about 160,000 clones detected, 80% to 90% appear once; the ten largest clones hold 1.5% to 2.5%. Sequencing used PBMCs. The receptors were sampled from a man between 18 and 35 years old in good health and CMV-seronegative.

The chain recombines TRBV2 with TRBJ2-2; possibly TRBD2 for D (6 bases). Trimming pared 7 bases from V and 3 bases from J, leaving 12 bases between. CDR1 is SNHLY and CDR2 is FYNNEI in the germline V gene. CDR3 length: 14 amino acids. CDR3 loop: CASKPGDYTGELFF. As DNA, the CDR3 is TGTGCCAGCAAACCGGGAGACTACACCGGGGAGCTGTTTTTT. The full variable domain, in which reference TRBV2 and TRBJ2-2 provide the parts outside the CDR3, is EPEVTQTPSHQVTQMGQEVILRCVPISNHLYFYWYRQILGQKVEFLVSFYNNEISEKSEIFDDQFSVERPDGSNFTLKIRSTKLEDSAMYFCASKPGDYTGELFFGEGSRLTVL.

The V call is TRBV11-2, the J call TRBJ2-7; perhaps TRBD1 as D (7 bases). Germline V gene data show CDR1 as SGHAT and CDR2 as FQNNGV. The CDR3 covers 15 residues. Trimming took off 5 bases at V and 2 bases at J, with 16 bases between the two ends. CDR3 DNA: TGTGCCAGCAGCACCCTCAGGGGGGTCACCTACGAGCAGTACTTC. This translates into CASSTLRGVTYEQYF. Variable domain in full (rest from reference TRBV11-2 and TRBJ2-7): EAGVAQSPRYKIIEKRQSVAFWCNPISGHATLYWYQQILGQGPKLLIQFQNNGVVDDSQLPKDRFSAERLKGVDSTLKIQPAKLEDSAVYLCASSTLRGVTYEQYFGPGTRLTVT.

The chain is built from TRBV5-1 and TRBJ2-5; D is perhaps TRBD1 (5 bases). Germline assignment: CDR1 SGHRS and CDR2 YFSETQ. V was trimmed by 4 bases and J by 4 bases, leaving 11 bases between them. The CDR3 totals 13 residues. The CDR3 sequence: CASSPDSPETQYF. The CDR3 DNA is TGCGCCAGCAGCCCTGACAGTCCAGAGACCCAGTACTTC.

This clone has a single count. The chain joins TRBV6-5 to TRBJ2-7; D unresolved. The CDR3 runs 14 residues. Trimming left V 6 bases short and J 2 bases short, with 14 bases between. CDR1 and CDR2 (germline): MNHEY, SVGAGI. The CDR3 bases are TGTGCCAGCAGACGCGGTCCCCTGACCTACGAGCAGTACTTC. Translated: CASRRGPLTYEQYF.

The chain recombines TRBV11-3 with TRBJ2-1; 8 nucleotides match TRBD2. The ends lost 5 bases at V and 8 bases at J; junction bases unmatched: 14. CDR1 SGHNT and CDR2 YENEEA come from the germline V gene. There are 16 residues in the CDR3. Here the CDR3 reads CASSPNTGTRLYEQFF. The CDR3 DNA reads TGTGCCAGCAGCCCCAACACCGGGACTAGATTGTATGAGCAGTTCTTC.

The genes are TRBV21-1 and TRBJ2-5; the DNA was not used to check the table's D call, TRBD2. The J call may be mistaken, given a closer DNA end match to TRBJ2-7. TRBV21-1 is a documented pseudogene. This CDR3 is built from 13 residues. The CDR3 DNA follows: TGTGCCAGCAGCATCGGACTCTCCTACGAGCAGTACTTC. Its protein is CASSIGLSYEQYF.

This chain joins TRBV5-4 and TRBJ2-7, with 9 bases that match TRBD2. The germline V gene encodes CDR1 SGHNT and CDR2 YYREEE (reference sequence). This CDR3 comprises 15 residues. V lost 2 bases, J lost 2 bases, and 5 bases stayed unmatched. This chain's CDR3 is CASSFLSGSPYEQYF. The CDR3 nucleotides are TGTGCCAGCAGCTTCCTTAGCGGGAGCCCCTACGAGCAGTACTTC.

The CDR3 bases are TGCGCCAGCAGCCAAGGCGGCGCGGGGAGCACAGATACGCAGTATTTT. This sequence encodes CASSQGGAGSTDTQYF. The chain links TRBV4-3 to TRBJ2-3, with a possible D match to TRBD2 (6 bases). The V end was cut by 1 base, the J end by 0 bases, with 11 bases between. This CDR3 is 16 amino acids long. Germline V gene sequence: CDR1 LGHNA, CDR2 YSLEER.

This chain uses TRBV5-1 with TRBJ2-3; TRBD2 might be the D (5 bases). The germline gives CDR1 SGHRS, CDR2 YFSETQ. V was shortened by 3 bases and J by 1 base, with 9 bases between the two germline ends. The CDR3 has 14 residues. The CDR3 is CASSSPRGTDTQYF. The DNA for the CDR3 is TGCGCCAGCAGCTCGCCGAGGGGCACAGATACGCAGTATTTT.

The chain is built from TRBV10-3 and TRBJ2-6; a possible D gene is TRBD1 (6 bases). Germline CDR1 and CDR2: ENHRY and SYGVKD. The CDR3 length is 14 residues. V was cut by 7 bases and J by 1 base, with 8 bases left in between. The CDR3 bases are TGTGCCATCAAGCAGGGGTCTGGGGCCAACGTCCTGACTTTC. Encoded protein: CAIKQGSGANVLTF.

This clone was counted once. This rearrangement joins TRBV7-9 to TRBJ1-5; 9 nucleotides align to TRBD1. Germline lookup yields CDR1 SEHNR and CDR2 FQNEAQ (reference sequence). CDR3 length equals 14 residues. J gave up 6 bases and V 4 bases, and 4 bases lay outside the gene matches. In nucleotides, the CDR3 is TGTGCCAGCAGCTCCGGGACAGGGATTCAGCCCCAGCATTTT. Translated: CASSSGTGIQPQHF.

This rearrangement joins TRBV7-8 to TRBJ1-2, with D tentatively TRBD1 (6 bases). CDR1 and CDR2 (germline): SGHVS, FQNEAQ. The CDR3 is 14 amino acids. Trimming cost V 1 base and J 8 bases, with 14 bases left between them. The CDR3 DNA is TGTGCCAGCAGCTTAGTTACAGGGTCAGGCGGCTACACCTTC. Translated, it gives CASSLVTGSGGYTF.

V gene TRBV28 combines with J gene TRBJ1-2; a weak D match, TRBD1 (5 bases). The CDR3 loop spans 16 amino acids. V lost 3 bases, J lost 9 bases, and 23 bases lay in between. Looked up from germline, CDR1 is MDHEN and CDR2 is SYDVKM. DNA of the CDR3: TGTGCCAGCAGTTTCAGGACGCCTGTGACAGTTTATCGCTACACCTTC. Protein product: CASSFRTPVTVYRYTF.

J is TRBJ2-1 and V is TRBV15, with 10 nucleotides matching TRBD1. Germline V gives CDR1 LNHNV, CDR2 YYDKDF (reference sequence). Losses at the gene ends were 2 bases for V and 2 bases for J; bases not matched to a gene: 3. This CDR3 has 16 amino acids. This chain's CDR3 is CATSRSDRGPYNEQFF. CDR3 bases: TGTGCCACCAGCAGATCCGACAGGGGGCCCTACAATGAGCAGTTCTTC. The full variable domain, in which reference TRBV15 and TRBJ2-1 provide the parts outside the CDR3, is DAMVIQNPRYQVTQFGKPVTLSCSQTLNHNVMYWYQQKSSQAPKLLFHYYDKDFNNEADTPDNFQSRRPNTSFCFLDIRSPGLGDTAMYLCATSRSDRGPYNEQFFGPGTRLTVL.

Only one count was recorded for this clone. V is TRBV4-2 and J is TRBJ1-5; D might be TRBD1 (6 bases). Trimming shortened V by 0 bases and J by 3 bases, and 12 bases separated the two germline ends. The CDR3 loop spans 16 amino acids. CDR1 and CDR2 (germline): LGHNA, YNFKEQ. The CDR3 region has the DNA TGTGCCAGCAGCCAAGAAGGGGGACACAACAATCAGCCCCAGCATTTT. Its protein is CASSQEGGHNNQPQHF.

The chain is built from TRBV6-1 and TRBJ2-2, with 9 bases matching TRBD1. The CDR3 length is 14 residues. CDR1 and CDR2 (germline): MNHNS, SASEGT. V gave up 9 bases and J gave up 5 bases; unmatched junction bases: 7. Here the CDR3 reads CASEGQGRTGELFF. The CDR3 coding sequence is TGTGCCAGTGAGGGACAGGGAAGGACCGGGGAGCTGTTTTTT.

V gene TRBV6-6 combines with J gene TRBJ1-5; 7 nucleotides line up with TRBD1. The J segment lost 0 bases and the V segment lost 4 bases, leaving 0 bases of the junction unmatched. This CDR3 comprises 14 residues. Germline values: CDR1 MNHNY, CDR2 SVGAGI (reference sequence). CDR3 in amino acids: CASSSGGSNQPQHF. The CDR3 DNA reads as TGTGCCAGCAGTTCAGGGGGTAGCAATCAGCCCCAGCATTTT.

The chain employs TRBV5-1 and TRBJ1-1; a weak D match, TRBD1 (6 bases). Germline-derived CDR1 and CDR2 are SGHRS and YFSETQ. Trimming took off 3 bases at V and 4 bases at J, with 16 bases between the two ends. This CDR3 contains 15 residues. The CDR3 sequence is CASSSFQGTSTEAFF. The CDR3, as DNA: TGCGCCAGCAGCTCATTTCAGGGGACCAGCACTGAAGCTTTCTTT.

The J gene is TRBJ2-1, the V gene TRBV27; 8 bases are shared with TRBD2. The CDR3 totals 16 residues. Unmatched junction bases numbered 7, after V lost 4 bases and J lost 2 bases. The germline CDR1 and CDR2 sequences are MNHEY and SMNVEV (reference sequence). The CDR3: CASSSPPAGAYNEQFF. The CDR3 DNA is TGTGCCAGCAGTTCCCCCCCAGCGGGAGCCTACAATGAGCAGTTCTTC.

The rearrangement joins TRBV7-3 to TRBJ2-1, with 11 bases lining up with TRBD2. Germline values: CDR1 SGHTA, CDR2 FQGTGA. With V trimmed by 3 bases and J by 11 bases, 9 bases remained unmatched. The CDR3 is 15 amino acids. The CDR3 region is CASSFSSGGPHKQFF. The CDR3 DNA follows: TGTGCCAGCAGCTTTTCTAGCGGGGGGCCCCATAAGCAGTTCTTC.

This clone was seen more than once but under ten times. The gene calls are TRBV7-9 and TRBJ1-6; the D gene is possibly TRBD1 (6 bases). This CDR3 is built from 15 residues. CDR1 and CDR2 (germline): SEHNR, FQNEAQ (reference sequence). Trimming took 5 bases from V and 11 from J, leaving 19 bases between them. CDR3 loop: CASSPSQGPMTPLHF. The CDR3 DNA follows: TGTGCCAGCAGCCCATCACAGGGTCCTATGACACCCCTCCACTTT.

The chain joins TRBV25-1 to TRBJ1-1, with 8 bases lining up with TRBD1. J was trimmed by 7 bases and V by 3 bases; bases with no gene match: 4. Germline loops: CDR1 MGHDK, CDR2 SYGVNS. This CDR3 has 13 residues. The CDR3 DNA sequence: TGTGCCAGCAGTGACGGGGACAGGCATGAAGCTTTCTTT. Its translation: CASSDGDRHEAFF.

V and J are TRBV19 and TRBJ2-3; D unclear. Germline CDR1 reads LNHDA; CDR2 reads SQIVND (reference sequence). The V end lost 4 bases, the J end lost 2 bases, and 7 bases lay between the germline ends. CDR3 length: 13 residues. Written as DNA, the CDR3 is TGTGCCAGTAGTAGGGCCCACACAGATACGCAGTATTTT. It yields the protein CASSRAHTDTQYF.

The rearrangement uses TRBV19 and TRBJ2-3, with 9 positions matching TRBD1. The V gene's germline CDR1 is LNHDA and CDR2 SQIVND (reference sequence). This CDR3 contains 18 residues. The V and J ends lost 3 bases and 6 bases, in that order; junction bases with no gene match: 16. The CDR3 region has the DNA TGTGCCAGTAGTATGGTAGGTGGGACAGGGCCTTTTTTGGATACGCAGTATTTT. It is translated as CASSMVGGTGPFLDTQYF.

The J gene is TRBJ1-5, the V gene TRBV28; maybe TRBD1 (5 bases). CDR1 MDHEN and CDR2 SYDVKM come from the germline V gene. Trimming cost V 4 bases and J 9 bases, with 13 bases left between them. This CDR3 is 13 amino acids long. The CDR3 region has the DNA TGTGCCAGCAGTTCAGGGCCCCAGGGGCCCCAGCATTTT. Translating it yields CASSSGPQGPQHF.

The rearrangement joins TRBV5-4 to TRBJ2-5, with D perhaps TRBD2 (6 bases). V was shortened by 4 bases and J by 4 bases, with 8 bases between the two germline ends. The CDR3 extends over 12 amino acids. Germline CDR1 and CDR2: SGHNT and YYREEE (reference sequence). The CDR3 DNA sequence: TGTGCCAGCAGCAAGGAGGGAGAGACCCAGTACTTC. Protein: CASSKEGETQYF.

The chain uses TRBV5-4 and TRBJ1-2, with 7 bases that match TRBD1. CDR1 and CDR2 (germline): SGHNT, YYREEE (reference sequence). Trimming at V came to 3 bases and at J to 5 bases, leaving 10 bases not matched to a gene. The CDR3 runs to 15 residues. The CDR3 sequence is CASSSGHQGGYGYTF. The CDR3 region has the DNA TGTGCCAGCAGCTCGGGTCACCAGGGGGGTTATGGCTACACCTTC.

The DNA for the CDR3 is TGTGCCAGCAGTTTAGGGACAGGGGGTGCCGGGGAGCTGTTTTTT. It yields the protein CASSLGTGGAGELFF. The chain has TRBV28 and TRBJ2-2, with TRBD1 matching over 11 bases. Germline-derived CDR1 and CDR2 are MDHEN and SYDVKM. V was clipped by 2 bases and J by 6 bases; unmatched bases: 2. The CDR3 has 15 residues.

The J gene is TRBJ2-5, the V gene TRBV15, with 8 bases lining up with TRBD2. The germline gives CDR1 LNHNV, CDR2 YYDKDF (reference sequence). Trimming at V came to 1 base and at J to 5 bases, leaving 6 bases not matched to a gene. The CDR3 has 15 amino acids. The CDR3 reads CATSRVQTSEETQYF. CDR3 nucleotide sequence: TGTGCCACCAGCAGAGTCCAGACTAGCGAGGAGACCCAGTACTTC.

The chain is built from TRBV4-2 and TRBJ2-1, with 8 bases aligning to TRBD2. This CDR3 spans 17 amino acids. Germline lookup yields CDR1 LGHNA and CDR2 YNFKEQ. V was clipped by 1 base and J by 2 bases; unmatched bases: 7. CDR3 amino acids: CASSQADGGATYNEQFF. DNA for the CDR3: TGTGCCAGCAGCCAAGCAGACGGGGGGGCAACCTACAATGAGCAGTTCTTC.